Following are 20 T cell receptor beta chains from one sample sequenced in a study of neurological immune-mediated disorders. In TCRdb, the 5' RACE reads were re-called with MiXCR into one record per CDR3 protein. The sample has more than 60,000 distinct CDR3 sequences, 3.5% to 4.5% seen once. Sequenced sample: PBMCs. The receptors were gathered from a woman in her fifties or sixties with multiple sclerosis.

This clonotype was recorded many times. V is TRBV9 and J is TRBJ2-1, with D unresolved. This CDR3 spans 15 amino acids. Trimming left V 0 bases short and J 8 bases short, with 15 bases between. Germline V gene lookup returns CDR1 SGDLS and CDR2 YYNGEE. The CDR3 region is CASSVDVNKWDEQFF. CDR3 bases: TGTGCCAGCAGCGTAGATGTGAATAAATGGGATGAGCAGTTCTTC.

This clonotype came up many times. The V gene is TRBV27, the J gene TRBJ2-7; unclear D gene. The V gene's germline CDR1 is MNHEY and CDR2 SMNVEV (reference sequence). Deletions cut 1 base from V and 3 bases from J, with 7 bases between. The CDR3 runs 13 residues. CDR3 protein: CASSLYIRYEQYF. In nucleotides, the CDR3 is TGTGCCAGCAGTTTATACATCCGCTACGAGCAGTACTTC.

This chain connects TRBV20-1 to TRBJ2-2, with D possibly matching TRBD1 (5 bases). The CDR3 contains 14 residues. Germline CDR1 DFQATT, CDR2 SNEGSKA (reference sequence). The V and J ends lost 0 bases and 6 bases respectively, with 11 bases between them. The CDR3 nucleotides read TGCAGTGCTAGAGAAGGGGCAAGGCCCGGGGAGCTGTTTTTT. Its protein is CSAREGARPGELFF.

This clonotype was recorded many times. The chain couples TRBV20-1 to TRBJ1-6; D remains unclear. V lost 1 base to trimming and J lost 5 bases, with 12 bases between them. Germline values: CDR1 DFQATT, CDR2 SNEGSKA (reference sequence). There are 15 residues in the CDR3. The CDR3 DNA is TGCAGTGCTAGAGTCCCGGACGGAGATAATTCACCCCTCCACTTT. The encoded protein is CSARVPDGDNSPLHF.

The V gene is TRBV29-1, the J gene TRBJ2-7, with 9 bases that match TRBD2. Germline V gene lookup returns CDR1 SQVTM and CDR2 ANQGSEA. The trim removed 5 bases at V and 5 bases at J, leaving 10 bases unmatched. This CDR3 is 14 amino acids long. The CDR3 DNA is TGCAGCGTTTATGGCGGGAGGGCCGGGAACGAGCAGTACTTC. Its translation is CSVYGGRAGNEQYF.

In this sample, this clonotype turned up many times. V and J are TRBV7-2 and TRBJ2-1, with unresolved D. Germline V CDR1 and CDR2: SGHTA, FQGNSA. The CDR3 has 15 residues. Trimming left V 4 bases short and J 4 bases short, with 14 bases between. The CDR3 DNA sequence: TGTGCCAGCAGCTCCTCGGTGGGGAATTACAATGAGCAGTTCTTC. The encoded protein is CASSSSVGNYNEQFF.

The V call is TRBV11-2, the J call TRBJ2-1; no firm D call. The CDR3 is made up of 13 amino acids. CDR1 and CDR2 (germline): SGHAT, FQNNGV. V dropped 0 bases and J dropped 6 bases, with 6 bases sitting between them. The CDR3 DNA reads TGTGCCAGCAGCTTAGATGACGGCAATGAGCAGTTCTTC. It specifies CASSLDDGNEQFF.

In its sample, this clonotype was seen many times. The V gene is TRBV20-1, the J gene TRBJ2-7, with D uncertain. Trimming removed 0 bases from V and 0 bases from J, with 15 bases in between. CDR3 length equals 16 residues. Germline V gives CDR1 DFQATT, CDR2 SNEGSKA (reference sequence). The CDR3 DNA reads as TGCAGTGCTAGAGATTCCGGGCTCCCTTACTCCTACGAGCAGTACTTC. Its translation is CSARDSGLPYSYEQYF.

This clonotype was counted at least ten times. The V call is TRBV5-1, the J call TRBJ2-7; 11 nucleotides line up with TRBD2. Germline trimming cut 0 bases from V and 0 bases from J; bases unmatched to any gene: 11. Germline CDR1 SGHRS, CDR2 YFSETQ. This CDR3 region has 19 residues. CDR3 amino acids: CASSLARASGRKFSYEQYF. The CDR3 nucleotides read TGCGCCAGCAGCTTGGCGAGGGCTAGCGGGAGGAAGTTCTCCTACGAGCAGTACTTC.

Ten or more counts support this clonotype. The V and J genes are TRBV24-1 and TRBJ1-3, with D uncertain. V dropped 4 bases and J dropped 2 bases, with 5 bases sitting between them. Per the germline V gene, CDR1 is KGHDR and CDR2 is SFDVKD. This CDR3 has 13 amino acids. The DNA of the CDR3 is TGTGCCACCAGTGAGCGCCCTGGAAACACCATATATTTT. Translation: CATSERPGNTIYF.

This clonotype was counted many times. This sequence joins TRBV5-6 and TRBJ2-7; a weak D match, TRBD1 (5 bases). Trimming pared 0 bases from V and 2 bases from J, leaving 12 bases between. Germline CDR1 reads SGHDT; CDR2 reads YYEEEE. CDR3 size: 15 residues. The CDR3 loop is CASSLDTGQPYEQYF. CDR3 coding DNA: TGTGCCAGCAGCTTGGATACAGGCCAACCCTACGAGCAGTACTTC. Full variable domain (rest looked up from reference TRBV5-6 and TRBJ2-7): DAGVTQSPTHLIKTRGQQVTLRCSPKSGHDTVSWYQQALGQGPQFIFQYYEEEERQRGNFPDRFSGHQFPNYSSELNVNALLLGDSALYLCASSLDTGQPYEQYFGPGTRLTVT.

This clonotype turned up a few times. The V gene is TRBV4-3, the J gene TRBJ2-7, with TRBD1 as a possible D gene (6 bases). V was clipped by 3 bases and J by 0 bases, with 9 bases between them. The CDR3 contains 14 residues. In germline, CDR1 is LGHNA, CDR2 YSLEER. CDR3 nucleotide sequence: TGCGCCAGCAGCCAGGCGACAGGCTCCTACGAGCAGTACTTC. Protein sequence: CASSQATGSYEQYF.

This clonotype was observed at least ten times. This may be a read error, as it is one base from a much larger clone. The chain uses TRBV4-1 and TRBJ2-6; D is perhaps TRBD1 (5 bases). Germline values: CDR1 MGHRA, CDR2 YSYEKL. The CDR3 contains 13 residues. As DNA, the CDR3 is TGCGCCAGCAGCCCAGTTGGGGCCAAAGTCCTGACTTTC. Translation: CASSPVGAKVLTF.

This clonotype appeared many times. The genes are TRBV5-1 and TRBJ1-4, with D possibly TRBD1 on 6 matching bases. CDR1 SGHRS and CDR2 YFSETQ come from the germline V gene. V shed 4 bases and J shed 8 bases, with 18 bases lying between them. The CDR3 totals 15 residues. CDR3 protein: CASSTGQTGIEKLFF. The DNA for the CDR3 is TGCGCCAGCAGCACAGGACAGACGGGGATCGAAAAACTGTTTTTT.

In this sample, this clonotype turned up many times. The chain recombines TRBV5-1 with TRBJ2-2, with D possibly called TRBD1 or TRBD2 (7 bases each). This CDR3 is built from 16 residues. V shed 6 bases and J shed 0 bases, with 15 bases lying between them. CDR1 SGHRS and CDR2 YFSETQ come from the germline V gene. The chain's CDR3 is CASNLGGGSNTGELFF. The DNA for the CDR3 is TGCGCCAGCAACCTGGGAGGGGGCTCGAACACCGGGGAGCTGTTTTTT.

This clonotype was observed at least ten times. This chain uses TRBV21-1 with TRBJ2-3; whether TRBD2, the table's D call, matches the DNA was not checked. TRBV21-1 is labeled a pseudogene. The CDR3 totals 17 residues. The CDR3 loop reads CASSKEALEASTDTQYF. The CDR3 coding sequence is TGTGCCAGCAGCAAAGAAGCCCTCGAGGCTAGCACAGATACGCAGTATTTT.

This clonotype was counted at least ten times. The rearrangement joins TRBV6-2 or TRBV6-3 to TRBJ2-1, with TRBD2 matching over 8 bases. CDR1 MNHEY and CDR2 SVGEGT come from the germline V gene. The CDR3 consists of 16 residues. Trimming cost V 0 bases and J 9 bases; bases outside gene matches: 10. Written as DNA, the CDR3 is TGTGCCAGCAGTTACTCTCGAGAGAGGACTAGCTTTGAGCAGTTCTTC. Encoded protein: CASSYSRERTSFEQFF.

This clonotype was observed many times. The J gene is TRBJ1-5, the V gene TRBV7-2, with 9 bases aligning to TRBD1. With V trimmed by 4 bases and J by 1 base, 5 bases remained unmatched. CDR3 size: 16 residues. Looked up from germline, CDR1 is SGHTA and CDR2 is FQGNSA. The DNA of the CDR3 is TGTGCCAGCAGCTCAACAGGGGGCAGGAGCAATCAGCCCCAGCATTTT. It translates to CASSSTGGRSNQPQHF.

This clonotype was detected a few times. The chain is built from TRBV20-1 and TRBJ2-1; D gene ambiguous. The CDR3 is 12 residues long. The V end lost 6 bases, the J end lost 5 bases, and 11 bases lay between the germline ends. Germline CDR1 and CDR2: DFQATT and SNEGSKA (reference sequence). CDR3 bases: TGCAGTGCCAGCAGGAGTGACAATGAGCAGTTCTTC. Protein product: CSASRSDNEQFF.

Comments on this clonotype: Here the CDR3 omits its conserved ending phenylalanine or tryptophan, so a read error is the likely source. The J gene is TRBJ1-2, the V gene TRBV12-3 or TRBV12-4, with 8 bases aligning to TRBD1. V shed 1 base and J 4 bases; nucleotides not matched to a gene: 5. This CDR3 comprises 15 residues. CDR3 loop: CASSLGTGIAYGYTY. The CDR3 nucleotides read TGTGCCAGCAGTTTAGGGACAGGGATCGCCTATGGCTACACCTAC.